These 11 T cell receptor beta chains were sequenced from one sample in a study of cytomegalovirus exposure and HLA in healthy donors. PCR employed 60 Vbeta and 13 Jbeta primers. TCRdb's copy holds only in-frame clones and misses some; the assay was immunoSEQ multiplex PCR. The profile shows approximately 150,000 clones, about 80% of them singletons. What was sequenced was PBMCs. Receptors originate from a man aged 35 to 55 in good health and CMV-seronegative.

J is TRBJ2-3 and V is TRBV7-9, with 8 bases lining up with TRBD2. V lost 4 bases, J lost 2 bases, and 5 bases stayed unmatched. The CDR3 contains 15 residues. CDR1 is SEHNR and CDR2 is FQNEAQ in the germline V gene (reference sequence). CDR3 sequence reads: CASSSSGWNTDTQYF. CDR3 sequence (DNA): TGTGCCAGCAGCTCTAGCGGGTGGAACACAGATACGCAGTATTTT.

The chain recombines TRBV4-3 with TRBJ2-1, with TRBD2 matching 9 bases. Germline CDR1 LGHNA, CDR2 YSLEER. J lost 7 bases, V lost 0 bases, and 10 bases had no gene match. The CDR3 sequence is 17 residues long. The CDR3 is CASSQDIAGGPWNEQFF. In DNA, the CDR3 is TGCGCCAGCAGCCAAGATATTGCGGGGGGGCCTTGGAATGAGCAGTTCTTC.

The chain combines TRBV7-3 with TRBJ1-1, with D maybe TRBD1 (5 bases). V dropped 1 base and J dropped 5 bases, with 8 bases sitting between them. The CDR3 contains 13 residues. The germline CDR1 and CDR2 sequences are SGHTA and FQGTGA. The CDR3 region is CASSLMSGTEAFF. CDR3 in DNA: TGTGCCAGCAGCTTAATGTCAGGGACTGAAGCTTTCTTT. Together with reference TRBV7-3 and TRBJ1-1, the CDR3 gives the full variable domain: GAGVSQTPSNKVTEKGKYVELRCDPISGHTALYWYRQSLGQGPEFLIYFQGTGAADDSGLPNDRFFAVRPEGSVSTLKIQRTERGDSAVYLCASSLMSGTEAFFGQGTRLTVV.

By share, this clone counts as medium-sized (0.01 to 0.1%). The sample carries other DNA sequences with the same CDR3. The gene calls are TRBV27 and TRBJ2-7; 7 bases align to TRBD1. The germline V gene encodes CDR1 MNHEY and CDR2 SMNVEV (reference sequence). Trimming took 4 bases from V and 2 from J; bases not matched to a gene: 2. CDR3 length: 13 residues. CDR3 sequence reads: CASSYRGPYEQYF. In DNA, the CDR3 is TGTGCCAGCAGTTATAGGGGGCCCTACGAGCAGTACTTC.

The chain is built from TRBV4-1 and TRBJ2-7; D not certain. Germline V gene lookup returns CDR1 MGHRA and CDR2 YSYEKL. V was pared by 0 bases and J by 0 bases, with 12 bases between. This CDR3 is built from 16 residues. The CDR3 DNA sequence: TGCGCCAGCAGCCAAGAGGGTGTGACTCCCTCCTACGAGCAGTACTTC. Protein product: CASSQEGVTPSYEQYF.

This chain uses TRBV7-2 with TRBJ1-2; no clear D. The CDR3 is 12 residues long. Germline CDR1 SGHTA, CDR2 FQGNSA. V lost 3 bases to trimming and J lost 4 bases, with 6 bases between them. CDR3 sequence reads: CASSFGTYGYTF. In DNA form, the CDR3 reads TGTGCCAGCAGCTTTGGCACCTATGGCTACACCTTC.

This chain uses TRBV6-1 with TRBJ2-1; D call uncertain. The CDR3 extends over 12 amino acids. The ends were cut back, 10 bases at V and 3 bases at J, with 10 bases in the middle. The germline gives CDR1 MNHNS, CDR2 SASEGT. In DNA, the CDR3 is TGTGCCACTAAGTCGGGCTACAATGAGCAGTTCTTC. Protein product: CATKSGYNEQFF.

The chain has TRBV21-1 and TRBJ1-5; TRBD1 is taken as the D call from the table, unchecked against the DNA. TRBV21-1 is classified as a pseudogene. This CDR3 is built from 14 residues. The CDR3 region has the DNA TGTGCCAGCAGCAAAGGGACAGACAATCAGCCCCAGCATTTT. It specifies CASSKGTDNQPQHF.

The rearrangement joins TRBV19 to TRBJ2-3; TRBD2 matches at 12 bases. This CDR3 is built from 16 residues. The germline gives CDR1 LNHDA, CDR2 SQIVND (reference sequence). J lost 4 bases, V lost 5 bases, and 7 bases had no gene match. For the CDR3, the DNA is TGTGCCAGTAGTCCCCTAGCGGGGGGGCTCGCAGATACGCAGTATTTT. It yields the protein CASSPLAGGLADTQYF.

The rearrangement links TRBV19 to TRBJ2-5, with 12 bases that match TRBD2. The junction had 6 bases not matched to a gene; V was cut back by 4 bases and J by 3 bases. The CDR3 has 16 amino acids. The germline gives CDR1 LNHDA, CDR2 SQIVND (reference sequence). The DNA for the CDR3 is TGTGCCAGTAGTACAGCAACTAGCGGGGGGAAAGAGACCCAGTACTTC. It codes for CASSTATSGGKETQYF.

The gene calls are TRBV19 and TRBJ1-2; no reliable D call. Germline V gives CDR1 LNHDA, CDR2 SQIVND (reference sequence). The CDR3 covers 15 residues. Trimming removed 0 bases from V and 7 bases from J, with 15 bases in between. CDR3 in DNA: TGTGCCAGTAGTATAGACCAATCCCCGGGGTCTGGCTACACCTTC. It yields the protein CASSIDQSPGSGYTF.